Shown below are 2 T cell receptor beta chains from a single sample sequenced in a study of blood T cell repertoires in COVID-19. Sequenced by immunoSEQ multiplex PCR; TCRdb stores in-frame clones only, minus some. In the table there are about 170,000 clones, about 85% of which are singletons. The specimen sequenced was peripheral blood. These receptor sequences come from a human donor with acute or convalescent COVID-19. The donor label of this sample is uncertain.

V gene TRBV10-1 combines with J gene TRBJ1-1; 7 nucleotides align to TRBD1. With 2 bases clipped from V and 4 bases from J, the junction kept 7 bases outside the gene matches. Germline CDR1 is WNHNN and CDR2 is SYGVQD (reference sequence). This CDR3 is built from 15 residues. CDR3 coding DNA: TGCGCCAGCAGTGAGGGGCGGGCAGGGGGCACTGAAGCTTTCTTT. This encodes CASSEGRAGGTEAFF.

This clone has a single count. The chain recombines TRBV6-6 with TRBJ1-5; D unresolved. The ends were cut back, 7 bases at V and 11 bases at J, with 21 bases in the middle. The CDR3 is 14 amino acids. Germline lookup yields CDR1 MNHNY and CDR2 SVGAGI (reference sequence). The CDR3 protein is CASTHQNSYQAQHF. CDR3 nucleotides: TGTGCCAGCACCCACCAAAACAGTTATCAAGCCCAGCATTTT.